This TCR beta chain stems from a study of CD8+ T cells in alopecia areata (dated by TCRdb to the late 2010s). As for the study more broadly: Treated patients were enrolled in an open-label pilot trial of oral tofacitinib at 5 to 10 mg twice daily for moderate-to-severe alopecia areata. The RNA source kit depended on sample type: the PAXgene miRNA kit for fixed scalp, the miRNeasy kit for PBMCs, and the RNeasy kit for mouse skin. Biopsies were taken from tofacitinib-treated patients at baseline and at 4 and 24 weeks of treatment, and a later scalp biopsy was taken in several of the tofacitinib-treated patients. On the human side, TCRbeta sequencing was run on scalp tissue and on sorted CD4+ and CD8+ peripheral blood T cells from healthy controls and from alopecia areata patients with either patchy or totalis/universalis disease. The study used high-throughput TCRbeta sequencing to examine T cell clonal expansion in alopecia areata, in both the C3H/HeJ mouse model and human patients. Patients stayed on tofacitinib for 6 to 18 months and then had 6 months of follow-up off drug so that delayed response and recurrence could be assessed. Clonality in the scalp was compared among normal scalp (n=4), patchy alopecia areata scalp (n=8), and alopecia totalis/universalis scalp (n=8). TCRbeta CDR3 regions were amplified by immunoSEQ multiplex PCR with 35 Vbeta forward and 13 Jbeta reverse primers. Summary of the overall study and its limitations: Compared with mice, TCR sequences shared between patients were less clear, possibly partly because of HLA diversity across the patient population. Lesional scalp, especially in alopecia totalis/universalis, showed higher clonality and more expanded CD8+ clones than normal scalp, suggesting antigenic drive. Resident alphabeta T cells in normal human skin are also sequenced, complicating scalp TCR repertoire analysis, unlike mouse skin dominated by gammadelta T cells.

Reading the label with the study, this specimen's time point is: baseline before oral tofacitinib. Peripheral blood and lesional scalp punch biopsies were obtained from patients with alopecia areata. After PBMCs were isolated by density centrifugation and stained for CD3, CD4 and CD8, a FACSAria was used to sort CD4+ and CD8+ T cells. Notes on this clone: The clone's antigen remains unknown. Nothing much larger sits one base from this clone, and base qualities are not available.

Libraries were made using the immunoSEQ multiplex PCR assay. RNA was extracted from all samples and reverse transcribed into cDNA, which served as template for TCR sequencing. SuperScript III was used for first-strand cDNA synthesis, primed with a 2:1 mix of oligo-dT and random hexamers. A synthetic immune receptor repertoire was used to measure amplification bias, and any remaining bias was corrected computationally. Concerning the study's data processing: Raw reads were preprocessed to remove errors, and CDR3 was defined by IMGT conventions from the conserved cysteine to phenylalanine. Clonality was computed by normalizing Shannon entropy by log2 of the number of productive unique TCRs and subtracting the result from 1. Scalp TCRbeta sequences were cross-referenced with sorted blood CD4 and CD8 repertoires so that the CD4 or CD8 identity of scalp clones could be inferred. TCRdb took this table from immuneACCESS and kept in-frame rearrangements with V and J called. Such tables lack part of the clones; where checked against another copy, unresolved V genes explain under half of the gap, and the rest is unexplained. D and trimming come from the DNA, and the V and J calls and clone size come from that table. A total of about 160,000 clones appear in this sample, 75% to 90% of them only once. More than 13% of the sample is held by the ten biggest clonotypes.

The germline V gene gives CDR1 as SQVTM and CDR2 as ANQGSEA. A distance of 5 bases separates the germline ends of V and J, which lose 2 bases and 0 bases respectively. The CDR3 runs 12 residues from the cysteine to the phenylalanine. Of the read, only the CDR3 DNA is kept; its 36 bases are in frame from base 1. This receptor was taken from a human donor with alopecia areata. The chain uses TRBV29-1 and TRBJ2-7; the D gene cannot be resolved reliably. Sample: CD8+ T cells sorted from blood, taken at week 0. The nucleotide sequence is TGCAGCGTTGAAAACAACTCCTACGAGCAGTACTTC. This translates into CSVENNSYEQYF.